This passage covers 14 T cell receptor delta chains from one sample sequenced in a study of gamma-delta T cells after stem cell transplantation. TCRdb re-called the RT-PCR reads through CATT. The sample has about 1,800 delta-chain clones; 17% are singletons. Sequenced sample: gamma-delta T cells. Every receptor here comes from a human donor. It is not recorded whose cells these are; they may come from a transplant donor.

A remark on this clone: A far larger clone is just one base off, so this is likely a read error. Additional DNA sequences in this sample encode the identical CDR3. The V and J genes are TRDV2 and TRDJ1; 11 bases are shared with TRDD3. The CDR3 is 18 residues long. Per germline, CDR1 GEAIGNYY and CDR2 EKD. The CDR3 region has the DNA TGTGCCTGTGACATAGTGGGGGATACGCGATCTTACACCGATAAACTCATTTTT. This sequence encodes CACDIVGDTRSYTDKLIF.

This clone rates as medium-sized. Different DNA sequences within this sample yield the same CDR3. The CDR3 coding sequence is TGTGCCTTTAGTAAGCTGGGAAGATGTTGGGGATACCCTTTGTGGACCGATAAACTCATCTTT. Encoded protein: CAFSKLGRCWGYPLWTDKLIF. J is TRDJ1 and V is TRDV3; 8 nucleotides match TRDD3. This CDR3 contains 21 residues. The ends lost 0 bases at V and 2 bases at J; junction bases unmatched: 26. The V gene's germline CDR1 is TVYSNPD and CDR2 GDNSRS (reference sequence).

About this clone itself: The database protein in TCRdb disagrees with the DNA translation at residue 5; the sequence shown here was translated from the DNA. The CDR3 protein is CACDNVASGLGDTVDKLIF. In DNA, the CDR3 is TGTGCCTGTGACAACGTTGCTTCCGGACTGGGGGATACCGTCGATAAACTCATCTTT. The chain uses TRDV2 and TRDJ1; 12 nucleotides align to TRDD3. This CDR3 region has 19 residues. Germline CDR1 and CDR2: GEAIGNYY and EKD. Trimming cost V 2 bases and J 4 bases; bases outside gene matches: 16.

J is TRDJ1 and V is TRDV3, with a possible D match to TRDD3 (6 bases). The CDR3 covers 15 residues. V shed 3 bases and J shed 6 bases, with 23 bases lying between them. Germline V gene data show CDR1 as TVYSNPD and CDR2 as GDNSRS (reference sequence). DNA for the CDR3: TGTGCCTTGGTATCTGGTGCTGATACGGTCTATAAACTCATCTTT. Protein sequence: CALVSGADTVYKLIF.

The rearrangement joins TRDV2 to TRDJ1, with TRDD3 matching 11 bases. V lost 2 bases and J lost 2; bases outside the gene matches: 15. The CDR3 runs 19 residues. Germline V gives CDR1 GEAIGNYY, CDR2 EKD. The chain's CDR3 is CACDRGALLGDTRTDKLIF. The DNA for the CDR3 is TGTGCCTGTGACAGAGGTGCCTTGCTGGGGGATACTCGAACCGATAAACTCATCTTT.

This clone was seen a few times. This DNA's translation and the protein TCRdb lists, from a much larger clone, do not match at residue 8, likely due to a read error; the protein shown is translated from the DNA. This chain uses TRDV2 with TRDJ1, with 7 bases aligning to TRDD3. Germline V gene data show CDR1 as GEAIGNYY and CDR2 as EKD. The trim removed 3 bases at V and 0 bases at J, leaving 12 bases unmatched. The CDR3 contains 17 residues. The CDR3 sequence: CACDAVLEDTHTDKLIF. The CDR3 nucleotides are TGTGCCTGTGACGCTGTACTGGAGGATACGCACACCGATAAACTCATCTTT.

V and J are TRDV1 and TRDJ1; a possible D gene is TRDD2 (6 bases). The germline V and J ends were trimmed by 5 bases and 0 bases, with 13 bases remaining between them. The CDR3 is 15 amino acids. The V gene's germline CDR1 is TSWWSYY and CDR2 QGS. CDR3 residues: CALGIPNYHTDKLIF. DNA for the CDR3: TGTGCTCTTGGGATTCCTAACTATCACACCGATAAACTCATCTTT.

The chain has TRDV1 and TRDJ1, with TRDD3 matching 9 bases. V was pared by 2 bases and J by 0 bases, with 28 bases of the junction left unmatched. This CDR3 spans 24 amino acids. Germline-derived CDR1 and CDR2 are TSWWSYY and QGS. The DNA of the CDR3 is TGTGCTCTTGGGGAATCCCAGGGGTACGGCCCTGGGGGATCCTCCCCATTGTACACCGATAAACTCATCTTT. Translating it yields CALGESQGYGPGGSSPLYTDKLIF.

Points on this clone: Different DNA sequences within this sample yield the same CDR3. The rearrangement links TRDV2 to TRDJ1; 10 nucleotides align to TRDD3. From germline, CDR1 is GEAIGNYY and CDR2 EKD. Trimming at V came to 0 bases and at J to 1 base, leaving 34 bases not matched to a gene. The CDR3 is 26 residues long. The CDR3 loop is CACDTVPHPTDWGIIPTSSTTDKLIF. CDR3 coding DNA: TGTGCCTGTGACACCGTTCCCCACCCCACCGACTGGGGGATTATTCCCACCTCATCCACCACCGATAAACTCATCTTT.

The chain carries TRDV1 and TRDJ1, with 9 bases lining up with TRDD3. V trimming: 0 bases; J trimming: 7 bases; junction bases outside the gene matches: 12. The germline V gene encodes CDR1 TSWWSYY and CDR2 QGS. The CDR3 runs 17 residues. Here the CDR3 reads CALGELILGDPYSKLIF. CDR3 DNA sequence: TGTGCTCTTGGGGAACTTATACTGGGGGACCCATACTCTAAACTCATCTTT.

A few counts support this clone. This chain joins TRDV1 and TRDJ1; a possible D gene is TRDD3 (6 bases). Germline CDR1 is TSWWSYY and CDR2 is QGS. The CDR3 sequence is 20 residues long. With 0 bases removed from V and 0 bases from J, the gap between germline ends came to 23 bases. The CDR3 here is CALGELWVSGDPPYTDKLIF. The CDR3 DNA sequence: TGTGCTCTTGGGGAACTATGGGTTTCCGGGGATCCTCCTTACACCGATAAACTCATCTTT.

The V and J genes are TRDV3 and TRDJ1, with 7 bases that match TRDD3. Germline-derived CDR1 and CDR2 are TVYSNPD and GDNSRS (reference sequence). This CDR3 is 20 amino acids long. V shed 1 base and J 0 bases; nucleotides not matched to a gene: 23. The CDR3 spells CAFMHGEGGFGGRYTDKLIF. CDR3 bases: TGTGCCTTTATGCACGGAGAGGGGGGTTTTGGGGGACGTTACACCGATAAACTCATCTTT.

There are a few counts of this clone. TCRdb shows a much larger clone's protein in place of this DNA's translation, and the two differ at residue 13, likely through a read error; the protein shown is translated from the DNA. V and J are TRDV1 and TRDJ1; D not resolved. This CDR3 comprises 18 residues. Germline lookup yields CDR1 TSWWSYY and CDR2 QGS. V gave up 2 bases and J gave up 3 bases, with 22 bases separating them. As DNA, the CDR3 is TGTGCTCTTGGGGAAGGTGGATGGGAGCCTTTCGCGGCCGATAAACTCATCTTT. This translates into CALGEGGWEPFAADKLIF.

The rearrangement links TRDV1 to TRDJ1; D possibly corresponds to TRDD3 (6 bases). CDR1 and CDR2 from the germline V gene are TSWWSYY and QGS. This CDR3 has 25 residues. Trimming left V 0 bases short and J 0 bases short, with 38 bases between. The CDR3, as DNA: TGTGCTCTTGGGGAACTTGGCGAGGTTGGGTTTAGGGGGGAGCTACGCCCCGTTTACACCGATAAACTCATCTTT. Translation gives CALGELGEVGFRGELRPVYTDKLIF.